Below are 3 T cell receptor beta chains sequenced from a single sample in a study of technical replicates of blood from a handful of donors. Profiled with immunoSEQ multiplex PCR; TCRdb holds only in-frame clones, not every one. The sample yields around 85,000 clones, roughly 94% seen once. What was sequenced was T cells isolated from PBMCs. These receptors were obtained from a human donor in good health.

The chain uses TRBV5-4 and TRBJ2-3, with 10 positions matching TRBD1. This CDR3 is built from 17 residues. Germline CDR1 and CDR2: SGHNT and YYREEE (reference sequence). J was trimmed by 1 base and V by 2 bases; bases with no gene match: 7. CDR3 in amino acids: CASSFLTGGRGTDTQYF. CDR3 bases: TGTGCCAGCAGCTTCTTGACAGGGGGCAGGGGCACAGATACGCAGTATTTT.

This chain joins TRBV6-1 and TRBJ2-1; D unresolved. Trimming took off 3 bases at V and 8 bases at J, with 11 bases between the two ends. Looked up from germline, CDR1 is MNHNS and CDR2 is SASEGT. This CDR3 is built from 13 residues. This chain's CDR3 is CASSDQKIDEQFF. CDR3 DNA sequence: TGTGCCAGCAGTGACCAGAAAATTGATGAGCAGTTCTTC.

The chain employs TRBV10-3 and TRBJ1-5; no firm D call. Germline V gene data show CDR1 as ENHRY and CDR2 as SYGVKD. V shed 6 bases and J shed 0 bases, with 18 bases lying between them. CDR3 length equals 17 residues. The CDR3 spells CAISARKATNSNQPQHF. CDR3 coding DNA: TGTGCCATCAGCGCTAGGAAGGCAACGAATAGCAATCAGCCCCAGCATTTT.